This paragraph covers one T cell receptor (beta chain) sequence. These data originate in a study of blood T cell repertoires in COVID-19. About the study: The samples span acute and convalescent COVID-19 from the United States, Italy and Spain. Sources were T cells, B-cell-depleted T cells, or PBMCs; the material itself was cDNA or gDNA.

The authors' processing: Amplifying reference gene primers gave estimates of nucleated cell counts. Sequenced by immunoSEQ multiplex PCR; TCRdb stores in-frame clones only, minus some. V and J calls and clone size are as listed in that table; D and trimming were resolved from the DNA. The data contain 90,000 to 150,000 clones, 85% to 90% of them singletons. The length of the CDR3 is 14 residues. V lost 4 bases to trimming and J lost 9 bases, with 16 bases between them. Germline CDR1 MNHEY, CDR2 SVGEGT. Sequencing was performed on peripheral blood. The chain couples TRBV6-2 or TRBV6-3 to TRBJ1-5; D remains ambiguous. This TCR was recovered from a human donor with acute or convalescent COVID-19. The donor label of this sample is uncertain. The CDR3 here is CASSSLNGGGPQHF. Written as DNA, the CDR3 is TGTGCCAGCAGTTCCCTCAATGGAGGAGGGCCCCAGCATTTT.